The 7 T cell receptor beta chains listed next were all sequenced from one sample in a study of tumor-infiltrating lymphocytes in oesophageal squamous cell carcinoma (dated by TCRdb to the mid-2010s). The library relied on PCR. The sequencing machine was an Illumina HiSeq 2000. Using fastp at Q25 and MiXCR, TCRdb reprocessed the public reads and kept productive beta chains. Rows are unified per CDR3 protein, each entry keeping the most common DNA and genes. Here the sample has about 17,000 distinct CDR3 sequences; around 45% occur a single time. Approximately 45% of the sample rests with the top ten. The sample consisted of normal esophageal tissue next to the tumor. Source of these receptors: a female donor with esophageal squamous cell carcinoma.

The CDR3 loop reads CASSGPGGQDTQYF. In DNA form, the CDR3 reads TGTGCCAGCAGCGGCCCGGGGGGCCAAGATACGCAGTATTTT. The chain employs TRBV7-2 and TRBJ2-3; D might be TRBD2 (7 bases). The CDR3 spans 14 residues. Germline V gene sequence: CDR1 SGHTA, CDR2 FQGNSA. V was cut by 5 bases and J by 5 bases, with 14 bases left in between.

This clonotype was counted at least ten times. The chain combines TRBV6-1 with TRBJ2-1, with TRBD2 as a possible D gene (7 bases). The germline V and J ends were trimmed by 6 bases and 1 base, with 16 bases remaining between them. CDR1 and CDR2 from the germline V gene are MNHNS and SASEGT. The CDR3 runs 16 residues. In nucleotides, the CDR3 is TGTGCCAGCAGCAGGGGAGCGGGGCTATCCTACAATGAGCAGTTCTTC. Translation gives CASSRGAGLSYNEQFF.

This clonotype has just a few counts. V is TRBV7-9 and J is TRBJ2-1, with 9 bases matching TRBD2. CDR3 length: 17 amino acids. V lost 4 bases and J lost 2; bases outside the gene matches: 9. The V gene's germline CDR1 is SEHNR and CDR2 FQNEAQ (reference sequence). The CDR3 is CASSSSLAGDAYNEQFF. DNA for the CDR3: TGTGCCAGCAGCTCCTCATTAGCGGGAGATGCCTACAATGAGCAGTTCTTC.

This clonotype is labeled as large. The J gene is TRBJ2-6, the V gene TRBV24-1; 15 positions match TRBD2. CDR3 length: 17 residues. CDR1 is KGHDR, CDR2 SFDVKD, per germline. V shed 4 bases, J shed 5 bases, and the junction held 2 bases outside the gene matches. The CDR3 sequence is CATSEGLAGGWANVLTF. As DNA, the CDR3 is TGTGCCACCAGTGAAGGACTAGCGGGGGGGTGGGCCAACGTCCTGACTTTC.

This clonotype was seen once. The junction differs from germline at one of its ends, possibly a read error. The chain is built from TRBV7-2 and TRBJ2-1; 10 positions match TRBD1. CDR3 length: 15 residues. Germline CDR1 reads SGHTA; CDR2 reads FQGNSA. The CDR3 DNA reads TGTGCCTGCAGCCCCCAGGGACAGGGGCACAATGAGCAGTTCTTC. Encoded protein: CACSPQGQGHNEQFF.

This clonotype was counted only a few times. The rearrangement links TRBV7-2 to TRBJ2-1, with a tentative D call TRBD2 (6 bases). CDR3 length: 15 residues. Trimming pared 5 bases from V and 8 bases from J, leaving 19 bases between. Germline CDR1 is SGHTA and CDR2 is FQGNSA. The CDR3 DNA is TGTGCCAGCAGCCACGTGGGGAGTCTAGCGTATGAGCAGTTCTTC. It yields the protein CASSHVGSLAYEQFF. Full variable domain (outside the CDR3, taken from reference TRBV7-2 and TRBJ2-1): GAGVSQSPSNKVTEKGKDVELRCDPISGHTALYWYRQSLGQGLEFLIYFQGNSAPDKSGLPSDRFSAERTGGSVSTLTIQRTQQEDSAVYLCASSHVGSLAYEQFFGPGTRLTVL.

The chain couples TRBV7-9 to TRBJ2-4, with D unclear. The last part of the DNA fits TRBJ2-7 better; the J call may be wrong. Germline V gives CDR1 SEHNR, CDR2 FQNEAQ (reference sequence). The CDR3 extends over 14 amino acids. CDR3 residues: CASSLRSTTYEQYF. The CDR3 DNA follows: TGTGCCAGCAGCCTCAGGTCGACCACCTACGAGCAGTACTTC.